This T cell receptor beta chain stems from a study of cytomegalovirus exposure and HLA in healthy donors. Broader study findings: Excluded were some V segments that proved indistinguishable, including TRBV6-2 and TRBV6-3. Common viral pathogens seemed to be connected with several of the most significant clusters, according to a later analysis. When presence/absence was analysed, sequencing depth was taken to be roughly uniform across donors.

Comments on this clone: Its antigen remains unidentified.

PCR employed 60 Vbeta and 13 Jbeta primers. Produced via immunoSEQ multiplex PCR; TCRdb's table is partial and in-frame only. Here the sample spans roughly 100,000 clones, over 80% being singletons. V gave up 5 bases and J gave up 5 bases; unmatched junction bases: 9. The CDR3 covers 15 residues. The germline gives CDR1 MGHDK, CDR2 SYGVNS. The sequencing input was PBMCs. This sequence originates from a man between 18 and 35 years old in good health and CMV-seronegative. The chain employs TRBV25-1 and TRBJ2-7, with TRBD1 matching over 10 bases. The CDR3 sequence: CASSTRDRGGDEQYF. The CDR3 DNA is TGTGCCAGCAGTACACGGGACAGGGGAGGCGACGAGCAGTACTTC.